What follows are 10 T cell receptor beta chains derived from one specimen sequenced in a study of metastatic and nonmetastatic thyroid tumors. TCRdb reprocessed the PCR reads via MiXCR. Among 24,000 or so clones, 9.5% to 12% were seen once, and the ten largest hold more than 25%. Patients underwent thyroid surgery, and none had received any treatment before it. The sample taken for sequencing was blood. The receptors shown here come from a female donor with papillary thyroid cancer or a benign thyroid nodule (not recorded which). Some clones in this sample may be carry-over from other donors' samples.

By share, this clone ranks as medium-sized. In DNA form, the CDR3 reads TGTGCCAGCAAAGTTTCGACTGAAGCTTTCTTT. It specifies CASKVSTEAFF. The chain recombines TRBV6-1 with TRBJ1-1; no clear D. V shed 7 bases and J shed 5 bases, with 8 bases lying between them. The CDR3 runs to 11 residues. Germline CDR1 is MNHNS and CDR2 is SASEGT.

Concerning this clone: A much bigger clone sits one base away, suggesting this may be a read error. The conserved phenylalanine or tryptophan is not found at the CDR3 terminus, so this likely reflects a read error. V usage is TRBV3-1 and J usage is TRBJ2-2; D gene unclear. CDR1 and CDR2 (germline): LGHDT, YNNKEL (reference sequence). The CDR3 spans 13 residues. V was clipped by 4 bases and J by 2 bases, with 5 bases between them. The CDR3 bases are TGTGCCAGCAGCCTACAAAACACCGGGGAGCTGTTTTTA. This translates into CASSLQNTGELFL.

The rearrangement uses TRBV20-1 and TRBJ2-1; 7 bases map to TRBD1. CDR1 and CDR2 from the germline V gene are DFQATT and SNEGSKA (reference sequence). The CDR3 is 14 residues long. V lost 0 bases, J lost 9 bases, and 8 bases stayed unmatched. CDR3 in amino acids: CSARDYSGDSEQFF. CDR3 nucleotide sequence: TGCAGTGCTAGAGATTATTCTGGGGACAGTGAGCAGTTCTTC.

In its sample, this clone was seen many times. The V gene is TRBV4-1, the J gene TRBJ2-1; no definite D call. The CDR3 totals 17 residues. V lost 5 bases and J 8 bases, leaving 25 bases between the germline ends. Germline V gene lookup returns CDR1 MGHRA and CDR2 YSYEKL. Here the CDR3 DNA reads TGCGCCAGCAGCGCCCAGCCAACAGTATCCGGAGACCATGAGCAGTTCTTC. Translating it yields CASSAQPTVSGDHEQFF.

This clone was counted between two and nine times. CDR3 in amino acids: CSVEVGQRGAEAFF. CDR3 DNA: TGCAGCGTTGAAGTGGGGCAGCGGGGCGCTGAAGCTTTCTTT. The V call is TRBV29-1, the J call TRBJ1-1; possible D gene TRBD1, 5 bases. CDR1 and CDR2 from the germline V gene are SQVTM and ANQGSEA. Trimming took 1 base from V and 6 from J, leaving 15 bases between them. This CDR3 is 14 amino acids long. Together with reference TRBV29-1 and TRBJ1-1, the CDR3 gives the full variable domain: SAVISQKPSRDICQRGTSLTIQCQVDSQVTMMFWYRQQPGQSLTLIATANQGSEATYESGFVIDKFPISRPNLTFSTLTVSNMSPEDSSIYLCSVEVGQRGAEAFFGQGTRLTVV.

Many counts were recorded for this clone. The chain combines TRBV4-2 with TRBJ2-1; possibly TRBD2 for D (5 bases). Germline-derived CDR1 and CDR2 are LGHNA and YNFKEQ. The CDR3 is 15 residues long. The V end lost 2 bases, the J end lost 6 bases, and 14 bases lay between the germline ends. The chain's CDR3 is CASSQWVLAGNEQFF. The CDR3, as DNA: TGTGCCAGCAGCCAATGGGTGCTAGCTGGCAATGAGCAGTTCTTC.

This clone was found many times. The rearrangement joins TRBV12-3 or TRBV12-4 to TRBJ1-1, with a tentative D call TRBD1 (5 bases). Trimming removed 10 bases at V and 4 bases at J, with 13 bases between. This CDR3 contains 12 residues. DNA for the CDR3: TGTGCCACTGGGACGGGGAGCACTGAAGCTTTCTTT. This gives the protein CATGTGSTEAFF.

In this sample, this clone turned up many times. The chain uses TRBV28 and TRBJ2-3; 13 bases are shared with TRBD2. The V segment lost 7 bases and the J segment 4 bases; nucleotides outside the gene matches: 14. Germline V CDR1 and CDR2: MDHEN, SYDVKM. The CDR3 spans 18 residues. The chain's CDR3 is CASTTPGLAGYFSDTQYF. Here the CDR3 DNA reads TGTGCCAGCACCACCCCGGGACTAGCGGGATATTTTTCAGATACGCAGTATTTT. The entire variable domain, with the rest obtained from reference TRBV28 and TRBJ2-3, is as follows: DVKVTQSSRYLVKRTGEKVFLECVQDMDHENMFWYRQDPGLGLRLIYFSYDVKMKEKGDIPEGYSVSREKKERFSLILESASTNQTSMYLCASTTPGLAGYFSDTQYFGPGTRLTVL.

The table lists this clone with many counts. The chain is built from TRBV2 and TRBJ1-2; 7 nucleotides agree with TRBD1. In germline, CDR1 is SNHLY, CDR2 FYNNEI. Trimming at V came to 7 bases and at J to 7 bases, leaving 6 bases not matched to a gene. The CDR3 covers 12 residues. The CDR3 nucleotides read TGTGCCAGCAAAGAGACAGGGATTGGCTACACCTTC. This codes for CASKETGIGYTF.

This clone has at least ten counts. The chain links TRBV6-6 to TRBJ2-5; unclear D gene. Germline V lookup: CDR1 MNHNY, CDR2 SVGAGI (reference sequence). The CDR3 contains 16 residues. Between the trimmed V and J ends, which lost 2 bases and 1 base, there was a span of 14 bases. The chain's CDR3 is CASSYAGPEVQETQYF. The CDR3 DNA follows: TGTGCCAGCAGTTACGCCGGACCGGAAGTCCAAGAGACCCAGTACTTC.